This T cell receptor (beta chain) appears in the sequencing data of a study of CXCR3-negative and CXCR3-positive naive CD8 T cells. Study-level background: Cumulative TRB read yield was some 140 million, averaging about 1.5 +/- 0.3 million per library.

CDR3 length: 16 residues. Germline-derived CDR1 and CDR2 are SGHTA and FQGNSA. Worth noting for this clonotype: Antigen unknown.

TRB cDNA libraries were made by UMI-labeled 5' RACE. TCRdb reprocessed the 5' RACE reads and stores each CDR3 protein as one record, lacking DNA. The repertoire table contains tens of thousands of distinct CDR3 sequences. Study-wide results and caveats: Whereas memory cells differed, naive CXCR3-negative and CXCR3-positive cells shared similar TRBV-TRBJ usage. Both naive subsets showed comparably high diversity, and memory CD8+ cells showed much lower diversity. Partly lower CXCR3 expression followed cryopreservation, and most assays relied on fresh PBMCs.

The sequenced sample was naive CXCR3- CD8+ T cells from blood. Subset defined: CD45RO-CCR7+CD27+CD95- naive CD8+ T cells lacking CXCR3 (TNR3-). This clonotype was obtained from a human donor in good health. Some clones in this sample may be carry-over from other donors' samples. The gene calls are TRBV7-2 and TRBJ2-3; checking the TCRdb D call of TRBD2 is not possible without DNA. CDR3 loop: CASILGGLFVADTQYF.